The 23 T cell receptor beta chains below were found in one sample sequenced in a study of CD8 T cells in ankylosing spondylitis. Study findings and constraints: Blood from ankylosing spondylitis patients appeared to carry a characteristic roughly 8-variant TCR beta motif.

MiXCR, run by TCRdb on the 5' RACE reads, gives a single entry per CDR3 protein. In the table there are hundreds of thousands of distinct CDR3 sequences, approximately 12% of which are singletons. The antigens these receptors bind are not known. Input material: blood, either unsorted or a sorted T cell fraction (not recorded which). Receptors were obtained from a male donor with ankylosing spondylitis.

The gene calls are TRBV5-1 and TRBJ1-2; 7 bases line up with TRBD1. This CDR3 has 14 amino acids. Germline CDR1 reads SGHRS; CDR2 reads YFSETQ. The V and J ends lost 4 bases and 8 bases, in that order; junction bases with no gene match: 11. CDR3 residues: CASSVNRGSGGYTF. The CDR3 DNA sequence: TGCGCCAGCAGCGTGAACAGGGGCTCCGGGGGCTACACCTTC.

In this sample, this clonotype turned up a few times. The chain has TRBV7-2 and TRBJ2-2; D gene unclear. Trimming cost V 4 bases and J 7 bases, with 13 bases left between them. The germline CDR1 and CDR2 sequences are SGHTA and FQGNSA. This CDR3 is built from 14 residues. As DNA, the CDR3 is TGTGCCAGCAGCTCTTCCGTCAGAGGCGGGGAGCTGTTTTTT. The encoded protein is CASSSSVRGGELFF.

The chain recombines TRBV5-1 with TRBJ1-6; the match to TRBD1 covers 7 bases. The CDR3 totals 15 residues. V lost 0 bases and J lost 7; bases outside the gene matches: 4. CDR1 SGHRS and CDR2 YFSETQ come from the germline V gene. The CDR3 bases are TGCGCCAGCAGCTTGGGCGACAGGGCGAATTCACCCCTCCACTTT. Translating it yields CASSLGDRANSPLHF.

This clonotype occurred many times. The V gene is TRBV20-1, the J gene TRBJ1-5; D not certain. From germline, CDR1 is DFQATT and CDR2 SNEGSKA (reference sequence). The length of the CDR3 is 12 residues. The V and J ends lost 0 bases and 6 bases respectively, with 6 bases between them. The CDR3 DNA follows: TGCAGTGCTAGAGATTCAGGTCAGCCCCAGCATTTT. Translation: CSARDSGQPQHF.

This rearrangement joins TRBV9 to TRBJ2-5; tentative D call: TRBD2 (5 bases). V lost 4 bases to trimming and J lost 5 bases, with 15 bases between them. Germline CDR1 and CDR2: SGDLS and YYNGEE. The CDR3 extends over 14 amino acids. The CDR3 loop is CASSPAVLGETQYF. The CDR3 region has the DNA TGTGCCAGCAGCCCAGCGGTGCTTGGGGAGACCCAGTACTTC. Full variable domain (missing parts from reference TRBV9 and TRBJ2-5): DSGVTQTPKHLITATGQRVTLRCSPRSGDLSVYWYQQSLDQGLQFLIQYYNGEERAKGNILERFSAQQFPDLHSELNLSSLELGDSALYFCASSPAVLGETQYFGPGTRLLVL.

This clonotype was found a few times. V is TRBV28 and J is TRBJ2-1; TRBD1 or TRBD2 may be the D gene (6 bases each). Trimming pared 8 bases from V and 3 bases from J, leaving 11 bases between. Germline loops: CDR1 MDHEN, CDR2 SYDVKM. The length of the CDR3 is 13 residues. The CDR3 loop reads CASGGGGYNEQFF. CDR3 nucleotides: TGTGCCAGCGGTGGAGGGGGCTACAATGAGCAGTTCTTC.

The chain couples TRBV6-1 to TRBJ2-2, with D possibly TRBD2 on 8 matching bases. Germline assignment: CDR1 MNHNS and CDR2 SASEGT. The CDR3 extends over 16 amino acids. Trimming shortened V by 7 bases and J by 6 bases, and 21 bases separated the two germline ends. The CDR3 DNA follows: TGTGCCAGCAAGCAGGGGGTAGCGGGGTCGGCCGGGGAGCTGTTTTTT. Protein: CASKQGVAGSAGELFF.

This clonotype was detected only a few times. The chain is built from TRBV6-2 or TRBV6-3 and TRBJ1-2, with TRBD1 as a possible D gene (6 bases). CDR3 length: 15 residues. Germline V gene data show CDR1 as MNHEY and CDR2 as SVGEGT. V lost 6 bases and J lost 3, with 17 bases in between. CDR3 bases: TGTGCCAGCAGCCACCCTCACAGGGTCGACTATGGCTACACCTTC. Protein: CASSHPHRVDYGYTF.

This clonotype came up a few times. The chain is built from TRBV10-3 and TRBJ1-2; weak D call: TRBD1 (5 bases). Trimming cost V 11 bases and J 0 bases, with 13 bases left between them. CDR3 size: 13 residues. The germline gives CDR1 ENHRY, CDR2 SYGVKD. CDR3 nucleotide sequence: TGTGCCGTTCAGGGAGGTGCTAACTATGGCTACACCTTC. It specifies CAVQGGANYGYTF.

This rearrangement joins TRBV27 to TRBJ2-1; 10 nucleotides align to TRBD2. Germline V lookup: CDR1 MNHEY, CDR2 SMNVEV (reference sequence). The CDR3 loop spans 16 amino acids. V lost 5 bases to trimming and J lost 7 bases; unmatched junction nucleotides: 11. Here the CDR3 reads CASSGASGRFGNEQFF. The CDR3 DNA is TGTGCCAGCAGTGGGGCTAGCGGGAGATTCGGGAATGAGCAGTTCTTC.

In this sample, this clonotype turned up many times. The chain recombines TRBV5-6 with TRBJ2-1; 7 bases map to TRBD1. There are 16 residues in the CDR3. After removal of 0 bases from V and 4 bases from J, the junction contained 7 bases not matched to a gene. Looked up from germline, CDR1 is SGHDT and CDR2 is YYEEEE. CDR3 DNA: TGTGCCAGCAGCTTGGCAGGGACAGTGGCTTACAATGAGCAGTTCTTC. This gives the protein CASSLAGTVAYNEQFF.

There are a few counts of this clonotype. This chain joins TRBV20-1 and TRBJ1-5; TRBD1 might be the D (6 bases). Germline loops: CDR1 DFQATT, CDR2 SNEGSKA (reference sequence). The V end was cut by 5 bases, the J end by 8 bases, with 19 bases between. This CDR3 region has 14 residues. CDR3 in DNA: TGCAGTGCTCCTGAACAGGGATGGCAGAAGCCCCAGCATTTT. Its protein is CSAPEQGWQKPQHF.

This clonotype came up a few times. The chain uses TRBV7-9 and TRBJ2-5; TRBD2 agrees at 13 bases. Germline CDR1 and CDR2: SEHNR and FQNEAQ (reference sequence). This CDR3 contains 16 residues. With 4 bases clipped from V and 1 base from J, the junction kept 3 bases outside the gene matches. The CDR3: CASSWGTSGTQETQYF. The CDR3 DNA follows: TGTGCCAGCAGCTGGGGGACTAGCGGGACCCAAGAGACCCAGTACTTC.

This clonotype was recorded many times. The chain carries TRBV29-1 and TRBJ2-5, with 7 bases that match TRBD1. Trimming cost V 5 bases and J 5 bases; bases outside gene matches: 8. The V gene's germline CDR1 is SQVTM and CDR2 ANQGSEA. The length of the CDR3 is 13 residues. The DNA for the CDR3 is TGCAGCGTTCTGACAGGGCCGGTGGAGACCCAGTACTTC. Residues: CSVLTGPVETQYF.

This chain joins TRBV10-2 and TRBJ1-2, with D perhaps TRBD1 (6 bases). The CDR3 is 14 residues long. Deletions cut 6 bases from V and 4 bases from J, with 15 bases between. In germline, CDR1 is WSHSY, CDR2 SAAADI. CDR3 region: CASSYREVGYGYTF. CDR3 in DNA: TGCGCCAGCAGCTACAGGGAGGTCGGCTATGGCTACACCTTC.

This clonotype occurred a few times. The chain employs TRBV6-5 and TRBJ1-3; possible D gene TRBD1, 5 bases. The V gene's germline CDR1 is MNHEY and CDR2 SVGAGI. This CDR3 has 15 residues. The germline V and J ends were trimmed by 2 bases and 3 bases, with 11 bases remaining between them. Written as DNA, the CDR3 is TGTGCCAGCAGTTACACGATCGGGGGTGGAAACACCATATATTTT. Its translation is CASSYTIGGGNTIYF.

The chain carries TRBV12-5 and TRBJ2-5; D could derive from TRBD1 or TRBD2 (5 bases each). This CDR3 has 16 amino acids. Per germline, CDR1 LGHNT and CDR2 FRNRAP. V was clipped by 0 bases and J by 7 bases, with 18 bases between them. DNA of the CDR3: TGTGCTAGTGGTTTGGTAAGGGACCTTTCGATCGGGACCCAGTACTTC. Translation: CASGLVRDLSIGTQYF.

The table lists this clonotype with a count of one. The chain links TRBV12-5 to TRBJ2-1, with 7 bases matching TRBD1. In germline, CDR1 is LGHNT, CDR2 FRNRAP. The CDR3 contains 20 residues. Trimming at V came to 0 bases and at J to 0 bases, leaving 14 bases not matched to a gene. This CDR3 reads CASGLVFARQGPFSYNEQFF. As DNA, the CDR3 is TGTGCTAGTGGTTTGGTGTTTGCAAGACAGGGACCCTTCTCCTACAATGAGCAGTTCTTC.

This clonotype was counted between two and nine times. This chain links TRBV7-2 with TRBJ2-1; D possibly corresponds to TRBD2 (5 bases). This CDR3 region has 14 residues. CDR1 is SGHTA, CDR2 FQGNSA, per germline. V was pared by 1 base and J by 10 bases, with 14 bases between. The CDR3 bases are TGTGCCAGCAGCTTAGGCCCAGCGCGGAGGGAGCAGTTCTTC. Protein product: CASSLGPARREQFF.

The V call is TRBV7-9, the J call TRBJ2-1, with 12 bases aligning to TRBD2. This CDR3 contains 15 residues. The germline CDR1 and CDR2 sequences are SEHNR and FQNEAQ (reference sequence). The J segment lost 8 bases and the V segment lost 5 bases, leaving 7 bases of the junction unmatched. The CDR3, as DNA: TGTGCCAGCAGCCCCCTAGCGGGGGGGCCGGATGAGCAGTTCTTC. The encoded protein is CASSPLAGGPDEQFF.

This clonotype was seen only a few times. The rearrangement links TRBV5-6 to TRBJ2-1, with D perhaps being TRBD1 or TRBD2 (5 bases each). CDR1 and CDR2 (germline): SGHDT, YYEEEE. This CDR3 spans 15 amino acids. Trimming took 4 bases from V and 4 from J, leaving 15 bases between them. This chain's CDR3 is CASSPLGTEYNEQFF. CDR3 DNA: TGTGCCAGCAGCCCTCTAGGGACCGAGTACAATGAGCAGTTCTTC. Variable domain in full (rest from reference TRBV5-6 and TRBJ2-1): DAGVTQSPTHLIKTRGQQVTLRCSPKSGHDTVSWYQQALGQGPQFIFQYYEEEERQRGNFPDRFSGHQFPNYSSELNVNALLLGDSALYLCASSPLGTEYNEQFFGPGTRLTVL.

A few counts support this clonotype. V gene TRBV7-2 combines with J gene TRBJ1-2; D unresolved. The CDR3 consists of 14 residues. Looked up from germline, CDR1 is SGHTA and CDR2 is FQGNSA. Between the trimmed V and J ends, which lost 8 bases and 8 bases, there was a span of 21 bases. DNA of the CDR3: TGTGCCAGCTTGGTGGACGGAAATACTAAGGGCTACACCTTC. Translating gives CASLVDGNTKGYTF.

The rearrangement uses TRBV20-1 and TRBJ2-1; the match to TRBD2 covers 11 bases. V gave up 1 base and J gave up 10 bases; unmatched junction bases: 6. This CDR3 has 14 residues. Germline CDR1 is DFQATT and CDR2 is SNEGSKA (reference sequence). CDR3 sequence reads: CSARALAGGWEQFF. As DNA, the CDR3 is TGCAGTGCTAGAGCTCTAGCGGGAGGATGGGAGCAGTTCTTC.